One sample yielded the 17 T cell receptor beta chains listed below, sequenced in a study of cytomegalovirus exposure and HLA in healthy donors. PCR amplification relied on 60 Vbeta primers (plus 13 Jbeta primers). The protocol was immunoSEQ multiplex PCR, while the TCRdb copy is restricted to in-frame clones and leaves out a portion. The table shows approximately 150,000 clones, with under 90% occurring only once. The sample consisted of PBMCs. The receptors were sampled from a man aged 25-45 years in good health and CMV-seronegative.

V is TRBV6-1 and J is TRBJ2-5, with 12 bases matching TRBD1. Judging by the DNA end, TRBJ2-7 fits better; the J call may be wrong. Germline V gene data show CDR1 as MNHNS and CDR2 as SASEGT. The CDR3 loop spans 15 amino acids. The CDR3 here is CASNPTGTGGDEQYF. Here the CDR3 DNA reads TGTGCCAGCAACCCGACCGGGACAGGGGGCGACGAGCAGTACTTC.

This clone was seen a handful of times. The rearrangement uses TRBV7-2 and TRBJ1-2; the D is unclear. Trimming removed 6 bases from V and 2 bases from J, with 16 bases in between. Germline V gene lookup returns CDR1 SGHTA and CDR2 FQGNSA. This CDR3 contains 15 residues. CDR3 sequence reads: CASSRILAANYGYTF. The CDR3 coding sequence is TGTGCCAGCAGTAGGATCTTAGCAGCGAACTATGGCTACACCTTC. Full variable domain (missing parts from reference TRBV7-2 and TRBJ1-2): GAGVSQSPSNKVTEKGKDVELRCDPISGHTALYWYRQSLGQGLEFLIYFQGNSAPDKSGLPSDRFSAERTGGSVSTLTIQRTQQEDSAVYLCASSRILAANYGYTFGSGTRLTVV.

This clone came up a few times. This chain connects TRBV28 to TRBJ2-3; a possible D gene is TRBD1 (5 bases). This CDR3 is 18 amino acids long. Germline V CDR1 and CDR2: MDHEN, SYDVKM. V was clipped by 2 bases and J by 2 bases, with 20 bases between them. In DNA form, the CDR3 reads TGTGCCAGCAGTTTAAAAATCTTTTGGGCAGGGTTCACAGATACGCAGTATTTT. Its translation is CASSLKIFWAGFTDTQYF.

The chain recombines TRBV6-5 with TRBJ2-1; 12 nucleotides agree with TRBD2. The CDR3 is 14 residues long. J gave up 8 bases and V 5 bases, and 4 bases lay outside the gene matches. Per germline, CDR1 MNHEY and CDR2 SVGAGI. The CDR3 loop reads CASSESSGRDEQFF. The DNA for the CDR3 is TGTGCCAGCAGTGAGTCTAGCGGGAGGGATGAGCAGTTCTTC.

This chain uses TRBV5-1 with TRBJ1-2; D not resolved. CDR1 SGHRS and CDR2 YFSETQ come from the germline V gene. The CDR3 sequence is 15 residues long. The V end lost 0 bases, the J end lost 3 bases, and 12 bases lay between the germline ends. Here the CDR3 DNA reads TGCGCCAGCAGCTTGGACCTATCCCGTGACTATGGCTACACCTTC. Its translation is CASSLDLSRDYGYTF.

This clone turned up a few times. The rearrangement uses TRBV6-1 and TRBJ2-6; TRBD1 matches 7 bases. This CDR3 has 13 amino acids. The germline gives CDR1 MNHNS, CDR2 SASEGT. The V and J ends lost 10 bases and 3 bases, in that order; junction bases with no gene match: 3. The CDR3 region is CAIGTVGANVLTF. In DNA form, the CDR3 reads TGTGCCATCGGGACAGTTGGGGCCAACGTCCTGACTTTC.

This clone has just a few counts. The rearrangement links TRBV5-4 to TRBJ2-5, with D hard to call. The CDR3 consists of 13 residues. Germline V gives CDR1 SGHNT, CDR2 YYREEE (reference sequence). V shed 2 bases and J shed 3 bases, with 8 bases lying between them. The chain's CDR3 is CASSFGQEETQYF. The CDR3 DNA follows: TGTGCCAGCAGCTTCGGCCAGGAAGAGACCCAGTACTTC.

CDR3 nucleotide sequence: TGTGCCAGCAGTCCGTTACTAAATAGCAATCAGCCCCAGCATTTT. Translating gives CASSPLLNSNQPQHF. V and J are TRBV28 and TRBJ1-5; D is unclear. CDR1 and CDR2 from the germline V gene are MDHEN and SYDVKM. This CDR3 is 15 amino acids long. Trimming cost V 5 bases and J 0 bases, with 11 bases left between them.

This clone was recorded only once. The chain is built from TRBV7-9 and TRBJ2-1; D may be TRBD2 (6 bases). V was cut by 4 bases and J by 5 bases, with 15 bases left in between. CDR3 length equals 15 residues. The germline CDR1 and CDR2 sequences are SEHNR and FQNEAQ (reference sequence). This chain's CDR3 is CASSWGGTADNEQFF. The CDR3 nucleotides are TGTGCCAGCAGCTGGGGCGGGACCGCGGACAATGAGCAGTTCTTC.

This clone was recorded only once. The chain has TRBV7-2 and TRBJ2-7, with TRBD1 matching 7 bases. Trimming removed 4 bases from V and 3 bases from J; junction bases left unmatched: 3. CDR3 length equals 13 residues. Per the germline V gene, CDR1 is SGHTA and CDR2 is FQGNSA. This chain's CDR3 is CASSSGQVYEQYF. The CDR3 region has the DNA TGTGCCAGCAGCTCCGGACAGGTCTACGAGCAGTACTTC.

The V and J genes are TRBV27 and TRBJ2-7, with 8 nucleotides matching TRBD2. Germline lookup yields CDR1 MNHEY and CDR2 SMNVEV (reference sequence). The CDR3 is 12 amino acids. The CDR3 protein is CAVGLAGYEQYF. In nucleotides, the CDR3 is TGTGCGGTTGGGCTAGCGGGCTACGAGCAGTACTTC.

This clone has just one count. The V and J genes are TRBV4-1 and TRBJ1-2, with D possibly being TRBD1 (5 bases). CDR1 is MGHRA, CDR2 YSYEKL, per germline. This CDR3 comprises 15 residues. V gave up 0 bases and J gave up 5 bases, with 13 bases separating them. CDR3 nucleotide sequence: TGCGCCAGCAGCCAAGAAGGGCAGGGCGATTATGGCTACACCTTC. Encoded protein: CASSQEGQGDYGYTF.

The V and J genes are TRBV13 and TRBJ1-1; D is undetermined. Trimming pared 9 bases from V and 4 bases from J, leaving 12 bases between. This CDR3 has 12 residues. The V gene's germline CDR1 is PRHDT and CDR2 FYEKMQ (reference sequence). In DNA, the CDR3 is TGTGCCAGTAACTACCTGGGCACTGAAGCTTTCTTT. It is translated as CASNYLGTEAFF.

The chain combines TRBV5-6 with TRBJ2-2; D unresolved. The CDR3 contains 14 residues. Trimming shortened V by 0 bases and J by 2 bases, and 5 bases separated the two germline ends. In germline, CDR1 is SGHDT, CDR2 YYEEEE. CDR3 protein: CASSLELNTGELFF. CDR3 in DNA: TGTGCCAGCAGCTTGGAACTTAACACCGGGGAGCTGTTTTTT.

This rearrangement joins TRBV19 to TRBJ1-1; D not resolved. With 7 bases removed from V and 1 base from J, the gap between germline ends came to 13 bases. The CDR3 sequence is 14 residues long. CDR1 is LNHDA and CDR2 is SQIVND in the germline V gene (reference sequence). CDR3 nucleotides: TGTGCCAGTAATCGTTTTGGAGCGAACACTGAAGCTTTCTTT. Translating it yields CASNRFGANTEAFF.

V and J are TRBV28 and TRBJ1-1; no clear D gene. The length of the CDR3 is 14 residues. With 3 bases removed from V and 3 bases from J, the gap between germline ends came to 11 bases. Germline CDR1 reads MDHEN; CDR2 reads SYDVKM. The CDR3 loop is CASSFGGYYTEAFF. The CDR3 DNA reads as TGTGCCAGCAGTTTCGGCGGCTACTACACTGAAGCTTTCTTT.

The chain couples TRBV5-4 to TRBJ2-7; 11 bases are shared with TRBD2. CDR1 is SGHNT and CDR2 is YYREEE in the germline V gene (reference sequence). Unmatched junction bases numbered 8, after V lost 3 bases and J lost 0 bases. The length of the CDR3 is 17 residues. The CDR3 DNA reads as TGTGCCAGCAGCTCCGGGACTAGCGGCACCAGCTCCTACGAGCAGTACTTC. Its translation is CASSSGTSGTSSYEQYF.